This is a list of T cell receptor beta chains from one sample in a study of cytomegalovirus exposure and HLA in healthy donors. Assay used: immunoSEQ multiplex PCR; TCRdb lists only in-frame clones, some missing. The sample includes about 110,000 clones, 70% to 80% of them seen just once. Sequencing input: PBMCs. The receptor source for this set is a female donor in good health and CMV-seronegative. Both conserved end residues are part of each CDR3. A clone size is listed for some rows: how often the clone was seen (once, few, many), or a class if it is expanded.

>few|TRBJ1-2|TRBV4-2|14
CASSALQGNYGYTF
>NA|TRBJ1-2|TRBV6-6|12
CASTSMAWGYTF
>NA|TRBJ2-2|TRBV15|15
CATSIWGLNTGELFF
>NA|TRBJ1-4|TRBV11-2|15
CASSLGGQPNEKLFF
>once|TRBJ2-3|TRBV9|15
CASSFSGTSTDTQYF
>NA|TRBJ1-6|TRBV7-9|13
CASSLEGVSPLHF
>NA|TRBJ2-1|TRBV9|15
CASSVSQDYYNEQFF
>NA|TRBJ2-7|TRBV4-2|15
CASSQTSSSPYEQYF
>few|TRBJ1-1|TRBV7-2|13
CASGQDRGTEAFF
>few|TRBJ2-3|TRBV29-1|13
CSVSLAGTDTQYF
>few|TRBJ1-1|TRBV7-2|15
CASSPRTGLNTEAFF
>NA|TRBJ2-3|TRBV11-2|14
CASSRGIYPDTQYF
>NA|TRBJ1-4|TRBV9|14
CASSADGLNEKLFF
>once|TRBJ2-1|TRBV5-5|16
CASSLVGDSLMNEQFF
>few|TRBJ2-5|TRBV15|11
CATSRSETQYF
>NA|TRBJ2-7|TRBV5-1|16
CASSWASGGSSYEQYF
>NA|TRBJ2-1|TRBV9|17
CASSVDPGQGIYNEQFF
>few|TRBJ1-3|TRBV30|16
CAWVRDRAPSGNTIYF
>few|TRBJ2-1|TRBV27|17
CASSPAGGETGYNEQFF
>NA|TRBJ1-5|TRBV19|14
CASSIGVGSSPQHF
>once|TRBJ2-4|TRBV19|13
CASSMSRGDIQYF
>NA|TRBJ1-2|TRBV27|13
CASSLAGHYGYTF
>NA|TRBJ2-7|TRBV10-3|14
CAISEWAFSYEQYF
>NA|TRBJ2-5|TRBV7-2|16
CASSLGAIATQETQYF
>NA|TRBJ2-3|TRBV30|14
CAWSPPSVTDTQYF
>NA|TRBJ2-1|TRBV6-1|16
CASSEFASGMYNEQFF
>few|TRBJ1-1|TRBV25-1|13
CASSEFGRPEAFF
>NA|TRBJ2-2|TRBV9|13
CASSVDPVGELFF
>once|TRBJ2-1|TRBV19|15
CASSIGTSGMNEQFF
>NA|TRBJ2-7|TRBV4-3|15
CASSLMVEGPHEQYF
>NA|TRBJ2-1|TRBV29-1|13
CSVAGTSANEQFF
>NA|TRBJ2-3|TRBV29-1|14
CSVALILPPDTQYF
>NA|TRBJ2-1|TRBV19|20
CASSIDVLAGGRALYNEQFF
>few|TRBJ1-5|TRBV5-5|16
CASSSRGGWVGQPQHF
>NA|TRBJ2-7|TRBV11-2|14
CASSLVELAYEQYF
>NA|TRBJ2-7|TRBV5-5|16
CASSLRVGEGSYEQYF
>NA|TRBJ1-2|TRBV9|14
CASSTTGQGYGYTF
>NA|TRBJ2-1|TRBV4-1|14
CASSPERSYNEQFF
>NA|TRBJ1-1|TRBV27|15
CASSVIGAENTEAFF
>few|TRBJ2-7|TRBV6-5|14
CASSFGRGTYEQYF
>NA|TRBJ2-3|TRBV15|14
CATRPGDYTDTQYF
>NA|TRBJ2-7|TRBV6-6|13
CASQAGDRGEQYF
>NA|TRBJ1-1|TRBV5-1|14
CASSFFQGSLEAFF
>NA|TRBJ2-7|TRBV30|13
CAWSPDSLYEQYF